The sequence of this T cell receptor (beta chain) was determined in a study of T cells expressing NK-cell markers. Across the whole study: Sorted CD3+CD56-NKG2C+, CD3+CD56+NKG2C+ and CD3+CD56+NKG2C- T cells supplied the TCR beta repertoires. Broader study findings: Where a handful of donors were concerned, these clonotypes also led the CD3+CD56-NKG2C+ fraction.

Germline V gene sequence: CDR1 MDHEN, CDR2 SYDVKM. The CDR3 has 13 residues. Concerning this clonotype: What it binds is not known.

Making the TCR beta cDNA relied on 5'RACE template switching with UMIs. TCRdb processed the 5' RACE reads again and assigns one entry to each CDR3 protein, with no DNA. This sample contains almost 450,000 distinct CDR3 sequences. This chain joins TRBV28 and TRBJ1-5. Material: blood T cells: a sorted CD56 or NKG2C T cell subset, CD4+ or CD8+ T cells, or bulk PBMC T cells (not recorded which). The clonotype originates from a woman aged 18 to 75 in good health. This CDR3 reads CASSLTARGAQHF.